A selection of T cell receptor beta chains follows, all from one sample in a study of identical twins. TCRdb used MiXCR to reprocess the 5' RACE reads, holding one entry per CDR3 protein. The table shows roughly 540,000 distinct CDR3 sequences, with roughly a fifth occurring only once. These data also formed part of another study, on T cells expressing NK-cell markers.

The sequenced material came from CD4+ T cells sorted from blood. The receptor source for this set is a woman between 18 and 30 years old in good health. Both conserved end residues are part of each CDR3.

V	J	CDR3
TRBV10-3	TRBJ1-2	CAISEWGYGYTF
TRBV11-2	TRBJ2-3	CASSLGSRTSGSDTQYF
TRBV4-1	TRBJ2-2	CASSQDPGQGAGELFF
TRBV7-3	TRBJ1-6	CASSLTKGSPLHF
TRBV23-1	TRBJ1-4	CASSQPESNEKLFF
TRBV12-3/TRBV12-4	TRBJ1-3	CASSLSRGVNTIYF
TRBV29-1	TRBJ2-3	CSVEREGGWKTDTQYF
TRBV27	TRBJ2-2	CASRQASAGELFF
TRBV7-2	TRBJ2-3	CASSSWTSAIGGDTQYF
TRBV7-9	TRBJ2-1	CASSSSPSGFF
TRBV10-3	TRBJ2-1	CAISETDYNEQFF
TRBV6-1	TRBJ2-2	CAIRRGGGNTGELFF
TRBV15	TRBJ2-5	CATSTDRVQETQYF
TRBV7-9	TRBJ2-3	CASSLLQSTDTQYF
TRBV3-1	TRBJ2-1	CASSQVSVDEQFF
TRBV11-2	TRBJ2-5	CASSSPRTRLKETQYF
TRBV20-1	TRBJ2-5	CSARLQGARETQYF
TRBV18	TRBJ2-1	CASSVQGGEQFF
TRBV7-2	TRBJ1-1	CASSLTGIVAFF
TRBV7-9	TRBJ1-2	CASSQPGQVLYGYTF
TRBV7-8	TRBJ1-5	CASSPQFRQPQHF
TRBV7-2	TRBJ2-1	CASALGQNNEQFF
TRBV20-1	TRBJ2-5	CSARVAGGDPGETQYF
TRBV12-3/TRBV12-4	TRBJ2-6	CASSFGGTGANVLTF
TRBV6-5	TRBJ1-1	CASSFRGLTEAFF
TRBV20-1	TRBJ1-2	CSARLQGGGGYTF
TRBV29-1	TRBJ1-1	CSVKSPEAFF
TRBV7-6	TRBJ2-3	CASSSRRTREQYF
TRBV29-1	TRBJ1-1	CSAQGATGWTEAFF
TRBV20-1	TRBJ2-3	CSARGIMGGNTDTQYF
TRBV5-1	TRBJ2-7	CASRAPGHPSYEQYF
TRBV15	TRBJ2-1	CATSRETPWGYNEQFF
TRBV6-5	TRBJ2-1	CATRADNEQFF
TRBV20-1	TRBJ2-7	CSARKNYEQYF
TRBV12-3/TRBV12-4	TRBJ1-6	CASTRFTGSGPISSPLHF
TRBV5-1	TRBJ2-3	CASSLGQGRDTQYF
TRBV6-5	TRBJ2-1	CASSYVGTSGRGYNEQFF
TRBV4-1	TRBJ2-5	CASSQGSGTESETQYF
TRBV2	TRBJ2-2	CASSDLGEGDTGELFF
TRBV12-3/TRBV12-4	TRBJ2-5	CASSLGGTRQETQYF
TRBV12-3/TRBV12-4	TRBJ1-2	CASSEGQNYGYTF
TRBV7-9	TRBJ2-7	CASSTGTPYEQYF
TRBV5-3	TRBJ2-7	CARSLEFYEQYF
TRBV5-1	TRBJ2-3	CASTRGSPSTDTQYF
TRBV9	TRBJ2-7	CASTTEPDGEQYF
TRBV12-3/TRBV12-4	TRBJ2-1	CASSDSTYNEQFF
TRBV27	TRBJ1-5	CASRSDRGSYSNQPQHF
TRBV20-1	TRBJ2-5	CSNMDMRETQYF
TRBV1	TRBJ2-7	CTSSHPDREQYF
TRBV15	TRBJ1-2	CATRRGADGYTF
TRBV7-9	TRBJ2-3	CASSLNRWGTDTQYF
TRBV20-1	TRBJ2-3	CSAIGQSTDTQYF
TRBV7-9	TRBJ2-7	CASSLELAGGYEQYF